One and the same sample provided the 32 T cell receptor beta chains below, sequenced in a study of blood T cell repertoires in COVID-19. Some clones are missing from TCRdb's copy, which holds only in-frame ones; the method was immunoSEQ multiplex PCR. Among roughly 200,000 clones listed, around 90% were seen once. The sample consisted of PBMCs or T cells enriched from blood (not recorded which). The source is a woman aged 25 to 39 who had recovered from COVID-19.

The gene calls are TRBV2 and TRBJ1-2; 9 bases are a match to TRBD1. The length of the CDR3 is 14 residues. Germline CDR1 SNHLY, CDR2 FYNNEI. The trim removed 5 bases at V and 3 bases at J, leaving 4 bases unmatched. CDR3 sequence reads: CASSPTGGDYGYTF. CDR3 nucleotides: TGTGCCAGCAGTCCGACAGGGGGGGACTATGGCTACACCTTC.

V and J are TRBV11-3 and TRBJ1-1, with 8 bases identical to TRBD1. Looked up from germline, CDR1 is SGHNT and CDR2 is YENEEA. This CDR3 comprises 14 residues. V was pared by 4 bases and J by 2 bases, with 3 bases of the junction left unmatched. The DNA for the CDR3 is TGTGCCAGCAGCTCTGGACAGGGTAACACTGAAGCTTTCTTT. It translates to CASSSGQGNTEAFF.

The chain carries TRBV6-5 and TRBJ1-2; TRBD1 matches 8 bases. Germline values: CDR1 MNHEY, CDR2 SVGAGI. V shed 2 bases, J shed 7 bases, and the junction held 9 bases outside the gene matches. This CDR3 comprises 15 residues. Here the CDR3 DNA reads TGTGCCAGCAGTTACGGGGCAGGGGGCGTCCGTGGCTACACCTTC. Amino acids: CASSYGAGGVRGYTF.

The rearrangement uses TRBV3-1 (or the pseudogene TRBV3-2) and TRBJ2-1; 8 bases map to TRBD2. V was pared by 4 bases and J by 3 bases, with 2 bases of the junction left unmatched. This CDR3 has 14 residues. Germline V gene sequence: CDR1 LGHDT, CDR2 YNNKEL (reference sequence). The DNA for the CDR3 is TGTGCCAGCAGCCCCAGCGGGAGCTACAATGAGCAGTTCTTC. Translating gives CASSPSGSYNEQFF.

Details on this clone: Its ends do not fully match the called genes, so a read error is possible. The CDR3 loop is CASSLASRGANTEAFF. CDR3 bases: TGTGCTAGCAGTTTAGCGAGCAGGGGTGCGAACACTGAAGCTTTCTTT. The V gene is TRBV27, the J gene TRBJ1-1, with TRBD1 as a possible D gene (6 bases). The germline V gene has CDR1 MNHEY and CDR2 SMNVEV (reference sequence). The CDR3 length is 16 residues.

This chain uses TRBV7-9 with TRBJ1-5; the D gene is possibly TRBD1 (6 bases). CDR1 SEHNR and CDR2 FQNEAQ come from the germline V gene (reference sequence). This CDR3 has 17 amino acids. V lost 3 bases and J 1 base, leaving 16 bases between the germline ends. CDR3: CASSFAVGARSNQPQHF. In DNA form, the CDR3 reads TGTGCCAGCAGCTTTGCGGTGGGGGCCAGGAGCAATCAGCCCCAGCATTTT.

The CDR3 DNA sequence: TGTGCCAGCAGCTACGGACAGGGGACACCAACTGGGGCCAACGTCCTGACTTTC. This translates into CASSYGQGTPTGANVLTF. The J gene is TRBJ2-6, the V gene TRBV11-2; TRBD1 matches 9 bases. The V gene end was trimmed by 4 bases and the J gene end by 2 bases; junction bases not matched to a gene: 9. Germline V lookup: CDR1 SGHAT, CDR2 FQNNGV. The CDR3 has 18 residues. Looking up the rest from reference TRBV11-2 and TRBJ2-6 gives the full variable domain: EAGVAQSPRYKIIEKRQSVAFWCNPISGHATLYWYQQILGQGPKLLIQFQNNGVVDDSQLPKDRFSAERLKGVDSTLKIQPAKLEDSAVYLCASSYGQGTPTGANVLTFGAGSRLTVL.

The sample holds a few counts of this clone. The rearrangement joins TRBV24-1 to TRBJ1-3; tentative D call: TRBD1 (6 bases). The CDR3 contains 12 residues. V lost 9 bases, J lost 4 bases, and 9 bases lay in between. Germline V gives CDR1 KGHDR, CDR2 SFDVKD. CDR3 in amino acids: CATSGEGNTIYF. The CDR3 bases are TGTGCCACCTCAGGGGAAGGAAACACCATATATTTT.

The V gene is TRBV6-2 or TRBV6-3, the J gene TRBJ2-5, with D maybe TRBD1 (5 bases). CDR1 is MNHEY and CDR2 is SVGEGT in the germline V gene. The CDR3 loop spans 15 amino acids. Trimming left V 6 bases short and J 4 bases short, with 18 bases between. CDR3 loop: CASRPQGAGGETQYF. The DNA of the CDR3 is TGTGCCAGCAGACCTCAGGGTGCTGGTGGAGAGACCCAGTACTTC.

The V gene is TRBV9, the J gene TRBJ2-7, with 7 positions matching TRBD2. From germline, CDR1 is SGDLS and CDR2 YYNGEE. This CDR3 is built from 17 residues. After removal of 0 bases from V and 4 bases from J, the junction contained 13 bases not matched to a gene. CDR3 nucleotides: TGTGCCAGCAGCGTAGCTGCCAGCGGGATAATAGAGTACGAGCAGTACTTC. Translation gives CASSVAASGIIEYEQYF.

This chain connects TRBV28 to TRBJ2-7; 10 nucleotides match TRBD2. Unmatched junction bases numbered 8, after V lost 5 bases and J lost 4 bases. Per the germline V gene, CDR1 is MDHEN and CDR2 is SYDVKM. The CDR3 has 15 amino acids. The DNA for the CDR3 is TGTGCCAGCAGTCACCAGCGGGAGGGCCCGTACGAGCAGTACTTC. As protein: CASSHQREGPYEQYF. Full variable domain (remainder filled in from reference TRBV28 and TRBJ2-7): DVKVTQSSRYLVKRTGEKVFLECVQDMDHENMFWYRQDPGLGLRLIYFSYDVKMKEKGDIPEGYSVSREKKERFSLILESASTNQTSMYLCASSHQREGPYEQYFGPGTRLTVT.

This chain links TRBV4-2 with TRBJ1-1; TRBD1 matches 7 bases. V dropped 1 base and J dropped 8; count of bases not matched to a gene: 4. Germline CDR1 LGHNA, CDR2 YNFKEQ. CDR3 length: 13 amino acids. The CDR3 region has the DNA TGTGCCAGCAGCCAAGTCAGGGGGGTGGAAGCTTTCTTT. Its translation is CASSQVRGVEAFF.

The rearrangement links TRBV6-6 to TRBJ1-5, with D maybe TRBD1 (6 bases). The CDR3 consists of 15 residues. Germline CDR1 MNHNY, CDR2 SVGAGI (reference sequence). V was pared by 6 bases and J by 4 bases, with 16 bases between. CDR3: CASRNRDIVNQPQHF. The CDR3 DNA is TGTGCCAGCAGGAACCGGGACATCGTAAATCAGCCCCAGCATTTT.

V usage is TRBV5-1 and J usage is TRBJ2-7; D uncertain. The CDR3 consists of 15 residues. Germline assignment: CDR1 SGHRS and CDR2 YFSETQ. V lost 0 bases and J 1 base, leaving 11 bases between the germline ends. The CDR3 nucleotides read TGCGCCAGCAGCTTGGATATCCTAGTGTCCTACGAGCAGTACTTC. It codes for CASSLDILVSYEQYF.

The CDR3, as DNA: TGTGCCAGCTCACCACTTTCTAGTAAGTCCTACGAGCAGTACTTC. Amino acids: CASSPLSSKSYEQYF. V usage is TRBV18 and J usage is TRBJ2-7; D gene uncertain. The germline V and J ends were trimmed by 1 base and 1 base, with 11 bases remaining between them. Germline V lookup: CDR1 KGHSH, CDR2 LQKENI. There are 15 residues in the CDR3.

This chain connects TRBV10-3 to TRBJ1-1, with D possibly being TRBD1 (6 bases). The length of the CDR3 is 13 residues. V was clipped by 10 bases and J by 4 bases, with 16 bases between them. CDR1 is ENHRY and CDR2 is SYGVKD in the germline V gene. CDR3 loop: CATEGEGPTEAFF. CDR3 nucleotide sequence: TGTGCCACAGAGGGGGAGGGGCCCACTGAAGCTTTCTTT.

The J gene is TRBJ2-1, the V gene TRBV4-1; possible D gene TRBD1, 5 bases. The length of the CDR3 is 16 residues. Germline V gene sequence: CDR1 MGHRA, CDR2 YSYEKL. V gave up 0 bases and J gave up 4 bases, with 13 bases separating them. CDR3 in DNA: TGCGCCAGCAGCCAAGAATTAGGGGATCTTTACAATGAGCAGTTCTTC. Translated: CASSQELGDLYNEQFF.

The chain couples TRBV28 to TRBJ1-4; TRBD1 matches at 7 bases. After removal of 3 bases from V and 8 bases from J, the junction contained 6 bases not matched to a gene. Germline assignment: CDR1 MDHEN and CDR2 SYDVKM. The CDR3 runs 14 residues. CDR3 protein: CASSFRQGREKLFF. CDR3 bases: TGTGCCAGCAGTTTCAGACAGGGCCGAGAAAAACTGTTTTTT.

The chain employs TRBV3-1 (or the pseudogene TRBV3-2) and TRBJ2-7; 10 positions agree with TRBD1. Germline trimming cut 2 bases from V and 0 bases from J; bases unmatched to any gene: 4. There are 16 residues in the CDR3. From germline, CDR1 is LGHDT and CDR2 YNNKEL (reference sequence). The chain's CDR3 is CASSQRWTGGSYEQYF. The CDR3 DNA reads as TGTGCCAGCAGCCAACGGTGGACAGGGGGCTCCTACGAGCAGTACTTC.

The CDR3 loop reads CASSLGAGALFYEQFF. In nucleotides, the CDR3 is TGTGCCAGCAGCTTAGGGGCGGGAGCGTTATTCTATGAGCAGTTCTTC. The chain carries TRBV7-2 and TRBJ2-1; TRBD2 aligns across 7 bases. Germline CDR1 and CDR2: SGHTA and FQGNSA. This CDR3 is 16 amino acids long. J gave up 8 bases and V 1 base, and 11 bases lay outside the gene matches.

The chain links TRBV5-5 to TRBJ2-1; 9 positions match TRBD1. The ends lost 5 bases at V and 3 bases at J; junction bases unmatched: 6. The CDR3 is made up of 15 amino acids. CDR1 and CDR2 from the germline V gene are SGHKS and YYEKEE (reference sequence). CDR3 region: CASSSTGGGYNEQFF. The CDR3 bases are TGTGCCAGCAGTTCGACAGGGGGAGGCTACAATGAGCAGTTCTTC. Combining the CDR3 with reference TRBV5-5 and TRBJ2-1 gives the whole variable domain DAGVTQSPTHLIKTRGQQVTLRCSPISGHKSVSWYQQVLGQGPQFIFQYYEKEERGRGNFPDRFSARQFPNYSSELNVNALLLGDSALYLCASSSTGGGYNEQFFGPGTRLTVL.

The CDR3 DNA sequence: TGTGCCAGCAGCTTACGGCAGGGGTCCTACAATGAGCAGTTCTTC. Its protein is CASSLRQGSYNEQFF. The rearrangement uses TRBV7-3 and TRBJ2-1; a weak D match, TRBD1 (6 bases). The CDR3 loop spans 15 amino acids. With 2 bases removed from V and 1 base from J, the gap between germline ends came to 9 bases. The V gene's germline CDR1 is SGHTA and CDR2 FQGTGA.

The V call is TRBV5-4, the J call TRBJ2-5; 9 bases are shared with TRBD1. Losses at the gene ends were 4 bases for V and 5 bases for J; bases not matched to a gene: 6. The CDR3 consists of 14 residues. Germline CDR1 is SGHNT and CDR2 is YYREEE (reference sequence). The DNA of the CDR3 is TGTGCCAGCAGCGACCGGGACAGGGTTGAGACCCAGTACTTC. This codes for CASSDRDRVETQYF.

About this clone: The same CDR3 arises from other DNA sequences in this sample as well. The chain uses TRBV5-1 and TRBJ1-3; a weak D match, TRBD1 (5 bases). Between the trimmed V and J ends, which lost 0 bases and 4 bases, there was a span of 14 bases. Germline CDR1 is SGHRS and CDR2 is YFSETQ. This CDR3 region has 16 residues. The CDR3 DNA follows: TGCGCCAGCAGCTTGGACAGGCAAGGTCCGGGAAACACCATATATTTT. Translated, it gives CASSLDRQGPGNTIYF.

The chain uses TRBV7-2 and TRBJ2-1; TRBD2 aligns across 10 bases. CDR3 length: 17 amino acids. CDR1 SGHTA and CDR2 FQGNSA come from the germline V gene. V lost 2 bases to trimming and J lost 8 bases; unmatched junction nucleotides: 12. CDR3 DNA sequence: TGTGCCAGCAGCTTAAGGGGCAGCGGGAGGGGGCTGGATGAGCAGTTCTTC. It yields the protein CASSLRGSGRGLDEQFF.

The chain uses TRBV19 and TRBJ1-5; no firm D call. The CDR3 has 13 residues. Germline CDR1 reads LNHDA; CDR2 reads SQIVND (reference sequence). Trimming left V 3 bases short and J 5 bases short, with 8 bases between. This chain's CDR3 is CASSINGDQPQHF. CDR3 nucleotides: TGTGCCAGTAGTATCAACGGGGATCAGCCCCAGCATTTT.

This sequence joins TRBV7-9 and TRBJ2-1; 10 bases are shared with TRBD2. CDR3 size: 15 residues. The germline V gene has CDR1 SEHNR and CDR2 FQNEAQ (reference sequence). The V and J ends lost 1 base and 5 bases, in that order; junction bases with no gene match: 2. CDR3 loop: CASSLGGLADNEQFF. For the CDR3, the DNA is TGTGCCAGCAGCTTAGGCGGACTAGCGGACAATGAGCAGTTCTTC.

V gene TRBV27 combines with J gene TRBJ1-1; D unresolved. V gave up 3 bases and J gave up 4 bases, with 12 bases separating them. Per germline, CDR1 MNHEY and CDR2 SMNVEV (reference sequence). The CDR3 loop spans 14 amino acids. The CDR3 loop is CASSLQAVGTEAFF. For the CDR3, the DNA is TGTGCCAGCAGTTTGCAGGCCGTAGGCACTGAAGCTTTCTTT.

The V call is TRBV11-3, the J call TRBJ2-1, with 7 bases lining up with TRBD1. The CDR3 loop spans 18 amino acids. Trimming removed 1 base from V and 1 base from J; junction bases left unmatched: 10. From germline, CDR1 is SGHNT and CDR2 YENEEA. This CDR3 reads CASSLGSGTATSYNEQFF. CDR3 in DNA: TGTGCCAGCAGCTTAGGCAGTGGGACAGCAACTTCCTACAATGAGCAGTTCTTC.

This clone was counted between two and nine times. The CDR3 loop is CASSPLDTWDGYTF. The CDR3 DNA sequence: TGTGCCAGCTCACCACTGGACACCTGGGATGGCTACACCTTC. The V and J genes are TRBV18 and TRBJ1-2; possible D gene TRBD1, 5 bases. CDR1 KGHSH and CDR2 LQKENI come from the germline V gene. The CDR3 spans 14 residues. Trimming stripped 1 base from V and 6 bases from J, with 12 bases between.

This chain links TRBV13 with TRBJ1-1, with TRBD1 matching over 10 bases. Trimming took 5 bases from V and 0 from J; bases not matched to a gene: 6. CDR1 and CDR2 from the germline V gene are PRHDT and FYEKMQ (reference sequence). The CDR3 loop spans 16 amino acids. The CDR3 bases are TGTGCCAGCAGCCACGGGACAGGGGTCATGAACACTGAAGCTTTCTTT. Translated, it gives CASSHGTGVMNTEAFF.

CDR3 sequence: CASSLEGTGYREQYF. The CDR3 DNA sequence: TGCGCCAGCAGCTTGGAAGGGACAGGATATCGGGAGCAGTACTTC. The chain has TRBV5-1 and TRBJ2-7, with TRBD1 matching over 8 bases. Unmatched junction bases numbered 9, after V lost 0 bases and J lost 7 bases. The CDR3 spans 15 residues. Germline-derived CDR1 and CDR2 are SGHRS and YFSETQ.